The 11 T cell receptor beta chains below come from one sample, sequenced in a study of cytomegalovirus exposure and HLA in healthy donors. Primers included in the PCR were 60 Vbeta and 13 Jbeta primers. The repertoire was sequenced with immunoSEQ multiplex PCR; TCRdb's copy has only in-frame clones and lacks some. The sample records around 200,000 clones, about 83% being singletons. The sample taken for sequencing was PBMCs. Receptors were obtained from a man aged 35 to 55 in good health and CMV-seronegative.

This clone was seen more than once but under ten times. The chain recombines TRBV9 with TRBJ2-3; D might be TRBD1 (5 bases). Looked up from germline, CDR1 is SGDLS and CDR2 is YYNGEE. The CDR3 loop spans 15 amino acids. V lost 8 bases to trimming and J lost 0 bases, with 16 bases between them. The CDR3 region has the DNA TGTGCCAGTAGGGGTGCAGACTCTAGCACAGATACGCAGTATTTT. It encodes CASRGADSSTDTQYF.

The rearrangement uses TRBV10-3 and TRBJ1-2; 8 nucleotides match TRBD1. The junction had 7 bases not matched to a gene; V was cut back by 5 bases and J by 8 bases. The germline V gene encodes CDR1 ENHRY and CDR2 SYGVKD. The CDR3 extends over 13 amino acids. CDR3 in DNA: TGTGCCATCAGTCCGGGACAGGTTATCGGCTACACCTTC. This sequence encodes CAISPGQVIGYTF.

The chain has TRBV7-9 and TRBJ2-1; D is perhaps TRBD1 (6 bases). Germline V CDR1 and CDR2: SEHNR, FQNEAQ (reference sequence). Trimming pared 1 base from V and 15 bases from J, leaving 13 bases between. The CDR3 length is 12 residues. The chain's CDR3 is CASSLETGSAFF. The DNA of the CDR3 is TGTGCCAGCAGCTTAGAGACAGGCTCTGCGTTCTTC.

The chain joins TRBV21-1 to TRBJ1-1; the table's D gene call, TRBD1, was not cross checked with the DNA. TRBV21-1 is a pseudogene. The length of the CDR3 is 11 residues. The CDR3 region is CAGRQKTEAFF. CDR3 DNA sequence: TGTGCCGGTCGACAGAAGACTGAAGCTTTCTTT.

This clone was picked up one time. V is TRBV5-6 and J is TRBJ2-7; 7 bases line up with TRBD2. Germline V gene sequence: CDR1 SGHDT, CDR2 YYEEEE. The trim removed 1 base at V and 4 bases at J, leaving 5 bases unmatched. The CDR3 spans 14 residues. The CDR3 loop is CASSLSGRAYEQYF. CDR3 nucleotides: TGTGCCAGCAGCTTGTCAGGGAGGGCTTACGAGCAGTACTTC.

The chain is built from TRBV11-1 and TRBJ1-3, with a possible D match to TRBD1 (6 bases). Germline loops: CDR1 SGHAT, CDR2 FQDESV (reference sequence). Trimming stripped 5 bases from V and 0 bases from J, with 14 bases between. The CDR3 runs 16 residues. The CDR3 DNA sequence: TGTGCCAGCAGCGGGGGACGGACAGACTCTGGAAACACCATATATTTT. It encodes CASSGGRTDSGNTIYF.

The chain employs TRBV7-9 and TRBJ1-4, with 8 bases lining up with TRBD1. Per germline, CDR1 SEHNR and CDR2 FQNEAQ (reference sequence). Losses at the gene ends were 5 bases for V and 7 bases for J; bases not matched to a gene: 3. The CDR3 has 13 amino acids. The CDR3 protein is CASSRGQGEKLFF. Written as DNA, the CDR3 is TGTGCCAGCAGCCGAGGACAGGGTGAAAAACTGTTTTTT.

This clone was seen just once. The chain has TRBV4-2 and TRBJ2-7; D is perhaps TRBD2 (6 bases). Germline V gene data show CDR1 as LGHNA and CDR2 as YNFKEQ. With 1 base removed from V and 4 bases from J, the gap between germline ends came to 14 bases. This CDR3 is 15 amino acids long. The CDR3 DNA reads TGTGCCAGCAGCCAAGTTGGTGGTAGCGGTTACGAGCAGTACTTC. Amino acids: CASSQVGGSGYEQYF.

The V and J genes are TRBV7-9 and TRBJ1-2; D is ambiguous. CDR1 and CDR2 (germline): SEHNR, FQNEAQ (reference sequence). The CDR3 runs 13 residues. The ends were cut back, 1 base at V and 14 bases at J, with 17 bases in the middle. The CDR3, as DNA: TGTGCCAGCAGCTTAGGGGCAGGATCTTTAGGAACCTTC. Protein sequence: CASSLGAGSLGTF. Looking up the rest from reference TRBV7-9 and TRBJ1-2 gives the full variable domain: DTGVSQNPRHKITKRGQNVTFRCDPISEHNRLYWYRQTLGQGPEFLTYFQNEAQLEKSRLLSDRFSAERPKGSFSTLEIQRTEQGDSAMYLCASSLGAGSLGTFGSGTRLTVV.

This clone was seen a few times. The chain combines TRBV28 with TRBJ2-7, with a possible D match to TRBD1 (6 bases). CDR3 length equals 18 residues. CDR1 is MDHEN, CDR2 SYDVKM, per germline. The V gene lost 4 bases and the J gene lost 4 bases, with 26 bases spanning the gap. The CDR3 sequence is CASSSLYLTGQSLYEQYF. In nucleotides, the CDR3 is TGTGCCAGCAGTTCACTTTATCTAACAGGGCAGTCGTTGTACGAGCAGTACTTC.

The chain joins TRBV6-9 to TRBJ2-5, with a weak D call TRBD1 (5 bases). The J call may be faulty, since TRBJ2-7 better matches the DNA end. The CDR3 runs to 12 residues. In germline, CDR1 is MNHGY, CDR2 SVAAGI. The CDR3 DNA is TGTGCCAGCCCACCCCAGGGCCACGAGCAGTACTTC. Its protein product is CASPPQGHEQYF.